Below, 27 T cell receptor beta chains from the same sample are listed, as sequenced in a study of regulatory T cells in long-lasting Graves disease. Construction of TCR beta libraries relied on iRepertoire HTBI primers and on Arm-PCR targeting CDR3 regions. One entry per CDR3 protein, called by TCRdb with MiXCR from the multiplex PCR reads. The repertoire includes 450,000 or so distinct CDR3 sequences, more than 20% of them detected once, and approximately 8% sits in the top ten. Indicated time point: persistent/refractory GD, antithyroid drugs over 5 years with positive TRAb. RNA from PBMCs was the source of the TCR library. Sequenced material: peripheral blood mononuclear cells (PBMCs), taken when the disease was refractory, from a patient treated with antithyroid drugs. The receptors were gathered from a female donor with Graves disease.

V is TRBV9 and J is TRBJ2-2; D ambiguous. The V end was cut by 5 bases, the J end by 2 bases, with 13 bases between. This CDR3 contains 15 residues. Germline values: CDR1 SGDLS, CDR2 YYNGEE. CDR3 amino acids: CASSAPDTNTGELFF. As DNA, the CDR3 is TGTGCCAGCAGTGCCCCCGACACCAACACCGGGGAGCTGTTTTTT.

The V call is TRBV29-1, the J call TRBJ2-3, with unresolved D. V lost 7 bases and J lost 2, with 4 bases in between. Per germline, CDR1 SQVTM and CDR2 ANQGSEA. The CDR3 length is 10 residues. CDR3: CSGSTDTQYF. The CDR3 DNA reads TGCAGCGGGTCCACAGATACGCAGTATTTT.

This clonotype was seen ten or more times. The chain recombines TRBV24-1 with TRBJ2-5, with a possible D match to TRBD1 (6 bases). This CDR3 has 17 residues. V shed 1 base and J shed 4 bases, with 18 bases lying between them. CDR1 is KGHDR and CDR2 is SFDVKD in the germline V gene. In nucleotides, the CDR3 is TGTGCCACCAGTGATTTTTCGTCAGGGGCACTTCCAGAGACCCAGTACTTC. Amino acid sequence: CATSDFSSGALPETQYF.

This clonotype was counted at least ten times. This chain links TRBV27 with TRBJ2-5; 8 bases are a match to TRBD1. CDR1 is MNHEY and CDR2 is SMNVEV in the germline V gene (reference sequence). Trimming cost V 3 bases and J 5 bases; bases outside gene matches: 8. CDR3 size: 15 residues. The CDR3 spells CASSFTRTGWETQYF. CDR3 in DNA: TGTGCCAGCAGTTTTACCCGGACAGGGTGGGAGACCCAGTACTTC.

On this clonotype: Being one base from a much bigger clone, this may be a read error. The rearrangement uses TRBV2 and TRBJ2-7, with D possibly called TRBD1 or TRBD2 (5 bases each). The CDR3 is 12 residues long. Trimming took off 11 bases at V and 2 bases at J, with 13 bases between the two ends. Germline CDR1 SNHLY, CDR2 FYNNEI. Written as DNA, the CDR3 is TGTGCCGGAAGCCAGGGAGCCTACGAGCAGTACTTC. It is translated as CAGSQGAYEQYF. The full variable domain, its missing parts supplied by reference TRBV2 and TRBJ2-7, is EPEVTQTPSHQVTQMGQEVILRCVPISNHLYFYWYRQILGQKVEFLVSFYNNEISEKSEIFDDQFSVERPDGSNFTLKIRSTKLEDSAMYFCAGSQGAYEQYFGPGTRLTVT.

Comment on this clonotype: The junction departs from germline at one end; a sequencing error may be responsible. The chain joins TRBV6-5 to TRBJ1-1; D is perhaps TRBD1 (5 bases). The CDR3 contains 13 residues. CDR1 is MNHEY and CDR2 is SVGAGI in the germline V gene. CDR3 in DNA: TGTGCCAGCAGTTCCGAGGGGAACCCTGAAGCTTTCTTT. It yields the protein CASSSEGNPEAFF.

In this sample, this clonotype turned up a few times. V usage is TRBV28 and J usage is TRBJ1-6; possibly TRBD1 for D (6 bases). Germline V gene data show CDR1 as MDHEN and CDR2 as SYDVKM. The V end was cut by 6 bases, the J end by 10 bases, with 16 bases between. The CDR3 extends over 14 amino acids. Here the CDR3 reads CASSSTGLGSPLHF. The CDR3 bases are TGTGCCAGCAGCTCGACAGGTCTCGGGTCACCCCTCCACTTT.

Remarks on this clonotype: Possible read error: a much larger clone is one base away. The chain employs TRBV7-9 and TRBJ2-4; a possible D gene is TRBD2 (7 bases). Germline V CDR1 and CDR2: SEHNR, FQNEAQ (reference sequence). Trimming left V 6 bases short and J 3 bases short, with 24 bases between. This CDR3 is built from 18 residues. In DNA form, the CDR3 reads TGTGCCAGCAGGCCTACGAAGGGGGGGCTCGGGGGCAAAAACATTCAGTACTTC. The encoded protein is CASRPTKGGLGGKNIQYF.

This clonotype was observed a handful of times. The chain joins TRBV19 to TRBJ1-2; perhaps TRBD1 as D (6 bases). Trimming took off 5 bases at V and 8 bases at J, with 18 bases between the two ends. CDR1 and CDR2 (germline): LNHDA, SQIVND (reference sequence). CDR3 size: 14 residues. In DNA form, the CDR3 reads TGTGCCAGTAGTCCCCGGACAGCCTCCGGAGGCTACACCTTC. Translating it yields CASSPRTASGGYTF.

This clonotype was picked up many times. The rearrangement links TRBV15 to TRBJ2-5; D gene ambiguous. The CDR3 length is 15 residues. Between the trimmed V and J ends, which lost 0 bases and 7 bases, there was a span of 15 bases. Germline V gene sequence: CDR1 LNHNV, CDR2 YYDKDF (reference sequence). CDR3 coding DNA: TGTGCCACCAGCAGAGATAATAGATACATAGGGACCCAGTACTTC. It translates to CATSRDNRYIGTQYF.

This clonotype was recorded at least ten times. The chain recombines TRBV29-1 with TRBJ2-5, with 9 bases lining up with TRBD1. Germline V gives CDR1 SQVTM, CDR2 ANQGSEA. CDR3 length: 13 residues. The V segment lost 6 bases and the J segment 5 bases; nucleotides outside the gene matches: 7. The CDR3 loop reads CSVLQGAGETQYF. CDR3 coding DNA: TGCAGCGTACTACAGGGGGCAGGGGAGACCCAGTACTTC.

V gene TRBV6-1 combines with J gene TRBJ1-4, with D hard to call. V was pared by 6 bases and J by 0 bases, with 14 bases between. Germline V gene sequence: CDR1 MNHNS, CDR2 SASEGT. The CDR3 has 16 residues. The CDR3 region is CASRWPFGPTNEKLFF. The CDR3 DNA reads as TGTGCCAGCAGATGGCCTTTCGGCCCAACTAATGAAAAACTGTTTTTT.

This clonotype appeared a few times. This chain's CDR3 is CASSLRTGLYEQYF. The CDR3 region has the DNA TGCGCCAGCAGCTTGAGGACAGGGCTCTACGAGCAGTACTTC. This sequence joins TRBV5-1 and TRBJ2-7; TRBD1 agrees at 8 bases. The trim removed 1 base at V and 3 bases at J, leaving 3 bases unmatched. Per the germline V gene, CDR1 is SGHRS and CDR2 is YFSETQ. CDR3 length: 14 residues. Full variable domain (outside the CDR3, taken from reference TRBV5-1 and TRBJ2-7): KAGVTQTPRYLIKTRGQQVTLSCSPISGHRSVSWYQQTPGQGLQFLFEYFSETQRNKGNFPGRFSGRQFSNSRSEMNVSTLELGDSALYLCASSLRTGLYEQYFGPGTRLTVT.

This clonotype was seen more than once but under ten times. The chain is built from TRBV11-2 and TRBJ2-5; 10 bases fit TRBD1. The junction had 9 bases not matched to a gene; V was cut back by 4 bases and J by 4 bases. This CDR3 is 16 amino acids long. Germline V gene lookup returns CDR1 SGHAT and CDR2 FQNNGV. CDR3 sequence reads: CASSSVGDRGAETQYF. DNA of the CDR3: TGTGCCAGCAGCTCGGTCGGGGACAGGGGCGCAGAGACCCAGTACTTC.

The sample holds a few counts of this clonotype. This sequence joins TRBV4-3 and TRBJ2-5, with 11 bases identical to TRBD1. This CDR3 contains 16 residues. The trim removed 0 bases at V and 5 bases at J, leaving 5 bases unmatched. Per the germline V gene, CDR1 is LGHNA and CDR2 is YSLEER. In DNA, the CDR3 is TGCGCCAGCAGCCAAGAATGGGACAGGGGGTCGGAGACCCAGTACTTC. This encodes CASSQEWDRGSETQYF.

This clonotype was counted only a few times. A much larger clone differs from this one at a single base, so this may be a read error. The genes are TRBV2 and TRBJ1-1, with 7 nucleotides matching TRBD1. Per the germline V gene, CDR1 is SNHLY and CDR2 is FYNNEI. This CDR3 is built from 12 residues. Germline trimming cut 4 bases from V and 6 bases from J; bases unmatched to any gene: 2. The CDR3 loop reads CASSGTGPEAFF. CDR3 in DNA: TGTGCCAGCAGTGGGACAGGTCCTGAAGCTTTCTTT.

This clonotype was detected ten times or more. The chain employs TRBV18 and TRBJ2-7; 7 nucleotides align to TRBD1. The CDR3 consists of 15 residues. Germline V gene lookup returns CDR1 KGHSH and CDR2 LQKENI. Losses at the gene ends were 5 bases for V and 2 bases for J; bases not matched to a gene: 9. The CDR3 DNA follows: TGTGCCAGCTCATCTAGACAGGGCTTACCCTACGAGCAGTACTTC. Encoded protein: CASSSRQGLPYEQYF.

The chain is built from TRBV7-8 and TRBJ2-2; TRBD2 aligns across 12 bases. J was trimmed by 6 bases and V by 4 bases; bases with no gene match: 3. The CDR3 contains 15 residues. Germline V gives CDR1 SGHVS, CDR2 FQNEAQ. Written as DNA, the CDR3 is TGTGCCAGCAGCTCCGCTAGCGGGAGGGCCGGGGAGCTGTTTTTT. Its translation: CASSSASGRAGELFF.

This clonotype was observed at least ten times. The V and J genes are TRBV28 and TRBJ2-5; maybe TRBD2 (5 bases). Trimming left V 3 bases short and J 7 bases short, with 9 bases between. The CDR3 sequence is 12 residues long. Germline V lookup: CDR1 MDHEN, CDR2 SYDVKM. The CDR3 spells CASSFLGGTQYF. The CDR3 coding sequence is TGTGCCAGCAGTTTTTTAGGAGGGACCCAGTACTTC.

This clonotype was observed at least ten times. The chain recombines TRBV7-6 with TRBJ2-7, with TRBD1 matching 11 bases. V shed 4 bases, J shed 6 bases, and the junction held 8 bases outside the gene matches. Germline V lookup: CDR1 SGHVS, CDR2 FNYEAQ. The CDR3 is 15 amino acids. CDR3 amino acids: CASSSPWTGGAEQYF. CDR3 nucleotide sequence: TGTGCCAGCAGCTCGCCATGGACAGGGGGCGCCGAGCAGTACTTC.

This clonotype was counted ten times or more. The CDR3 coding sequence is TGCGCCACCCACGTGCGGACAAGGGGGGGTGAAGCTTTCTTT. This encodes CATHVRTRGGEAFF. V and J are TRBV10-1 and TRBJ1-1, with a possible D match to TRBD1 (6 bases). CDR1 and CDR2 from the germline V gene are WNHNN and SYGVQD (reference sequence). V lost 10 bases to trimming and J lost 7 bases, with 22 bases between them. The CDR3 covers 14 residues.

There are many counts of this clonotype. The V and J genes are TRBV7-2 and TRBJ2-6; D gene unclear. Germline assignment: CDR1 SGHTA and CDR2 FQGNSA. CDR3 length: 14 amino acids. V was shortened by 4 bases and J by 0 bases, with 4 bases between the two germline ends. CDR3 region: CASSYDSGANVLTF. In DNA, the CDR3 is TGTGCCAGCAGCTACGACTCTGGGGCCAACGTCCTGACTTTC.

This clonotype was observed many times. The chain has TRBV27 and TRBJ2-5; D not resolved. The CDR3 runs to 14 residues. Looked up from germline, CDR1 is MNHEY and CDR2 is SMNVEV (reference sequence). V lost 6 bases to trimming and J lost 1 base, with 12 bases between them. CDR3 DNA sequence: TGTGCCAGCAGACTACACGTCCGCCAAGAGACCCAGTACTTC. It yields the protein CASRLHVRQETQYF.

This clonotype was seen at least ten times. The DNA for the CDR3 is TGTGCCAGCAGTTATACGAGGACAGGGGATGAAAAACTGTTTTTT. The encoded protein is CASSYTRTGDEKLFF. The chain joins TRBV6-5 to TRBJ1-4; TRBD1 aligns across 9 bases. There are 15 residues in the CDR3. From germline, CDR1 is MNHEY and CDR2 SVGAGI. With V trimmed by 3 bases and J by 6 bases, 5 bases remained unmatched.

The sample holds many counts of this clonotype. DNA of the CDR3: TGTGCCAGCAGACCAGGACAGTTCATAACTGAAGCTTTCTTT. Translating gives CASRPGQFITEAFF. The rearrangement links TRBV28 to TRBJ1-1, with D perhaps TRBD1 (6 bases). Germline V lookup: CDR1 MDHEN, CDR2 SYDVKM. V was pared by 6 bases and J by 5 bases, with 16 bases between. This CDR3 has 14 residues.

The V and J genes are TRBV9 and TRBJ1-3, with a weak D call TRBD1 (5 bases). Germline assignment: CDR1 SGDLS and CDR2 YYNGEE. There are 15 residues in the CDR3. V dropped 3 bases and J dropped 1 base, with 11 bases sitting between them. The CDR3 DNA reads as TGTGCCAGCAGCGCCGTGGGGGGGTCTGGAAACACCATATATTTT. As protein: CASSAVGGSGNTIYF.

Concerning this clonotype itself: One end of the junction varies from germline; a read error may be responsible. The chain recombines TRBV9 with TRBJ1-2; unclear D gene. Germline CDR1 reads SGDLS; CDR2 reads YYNGEE. This CDR3 contains 13 residues. The CDR3 DNA reads TGTGCCGGCAGCGCCGTAGTGTCCTATGGCTACACCTTC. Amino acids: CAGSAVVSYGYTF.